The 22 T cell receptor beta chains below were found in one sample sequenced in a study of shared clonotypes between healthy human individuals. Assay: immunoSEQ multiplex PCR; the TCRdb copy retains only in-frame clones and omits some. The sample includes a few million clones, around 90% of them seen just once. Sequencing was performed on naive CD4+ T cells sorted from blood. As to subset: CD45RA+ positively selected. The receptor source for this set is a man younger than 30 in good health.

The chain joins TRBV7-8 to TRBJ2-7; possibly TRBD1 or TRBD2 for D (6 bases each). The CDR3 is made up of 13 amino acids. CDR1 is SGHVS and CDR2 is FQNEAQ in the germline V gene. Trimming took off 3 bases at V and 9 bases at J, with 15 bases between the two ends. The CDR3 region is CASSFETKGGQYF. The CDR3 nucleotides are TGTGCCAGCAGCTTTGAGACGAAGGGGGGGCAGTACTTC.

This clone was counted a single time. This chain connects TRBV12-2 to TRBJ1-5. TRBV12-2 constitutes a pseudogene. This CDR3 contains 16 residues. The CDR3 protein is CASRLEGGDRNQPQHF. CDR3 sequence (DNA): TGTGCAAGTCGCTTAGAGGGGGGCGATCGGAATCAGCCCCAGCATTTT.

The gene calls are TRBV10-1 and TRBJ2-3; weak D call: TRBD2 (6 bases). CDR3 length: 15 amino acids. Trimming removed 2 bases at V and 6 bases at J, with 15 bases between. In germline, CDR1 is WNHNN, CDR2 SYGVQD (reference sequence). CDR3 amino acids: CASSENGRLVDTQYF. CDR3 nucleotide sequence: TGCGCCAGCAGTGAGAATGGTCGACTAGTGGATACGCAGTATTTT.

The chain recombines TRBV5-1 with TRBJ2-7; TRBD1 aligns across 7 bases. The trim removed 2 bases at V and 7 bases at J, leaving 6 bases unmatched. The CDR3 loop spans 13 amino acids. Looked up from germline, CDR1 is SGHRS and CDR2 is YFSETQ. In nucleotides, the CDR3 is TGCGCCAGCAGCTTTGGACAGGATGGGGAGCAGTACTTC. It translates to CASSFGQDGEQYF.

In the case of this clone: Other DNA sequences within the sample encode an identical CDR3. The V gene is TRBV9, the J gene TRBJ2-3; 7 nucleotides align to TRBD1. CDR3 length: 14 residues. Per the germline V gene, CDR1 is SGDLS and CDR2 is YYNGEE. After removal of 2 bases from V and 1 base from J, the junction contained 1 base not matched to a gene. The CDR3 here is CASSVGTGTDTQYF. The CDR3 region has the DNA TGTGCCAGCAGCGTTGGGACAGGCACAGATACGCAGTATTTT.

CDR3 bases: TGTGCCAGCAGTGCTTTGACAGGGGTGGGCACAGATACGCAGTATTTT. As protein: CASSALTGVGTDTQYF. The genes are TRBV6-1 and TRBJ2-3; 8 positions agree with TRBD1. Germline-derived CDR1 and CDR2 are MNHNS and SASEGT. This CDR3 has 16 residues. V lost 4 bases, J lost 1 base, and 7 bases stayed unmatched.

This clone was seen a single time. The J gene is TRBJ2-2, the V gene TRBV28; 7 nucleotides match TRBD2. Germline assignment: CDR1 MDHEN and CDR2 SYDVKM. Unmatched junction bases numbered 7, after V lost 1 base and J lost 5 bases. The CDR3 is 16 amino acids. The DNA for the CDR3 is TGTGCCAGCAGTTTATCCCGCGGGGGTCCGACCGGGGAGCTGTTTTTT. It yields the protein CASSLSRGGPTGELFF.

V is TRBV7-2 and J is TRBJ2-1, with D hard to call. V was clipped by 4 bases and J by 7 bases, with 14 bases between them. This CDR3 comprises 14 residues. Germline loops: CDR1 SGHTA, CDR2 FQGNSA. CDR3 DNA: TGTGCCAGCAGCTCCCCCGGTAGGCGGAATGAGCAGTTCTTC. It codes for CASSSPGRRNEQFF.

CDR3 amino acids: CASSAQLAGGYNEQFF. Here the CDR3 DNA reads TGTGCCAGCAGCGCCCAACTAGCGGGAGGTTACAATGAGCAGTTCTTC. The V gene is TRBV9, the J gene TRBJ2-1; 12 bases line up with TRBD2. CDR1 SGDLS and CDR2 YYNGEE come from the germline V gene. Unmatched junction bases numbered 5, after V lost 3 bases and J lost 4 bases. The CDR3 runs 16 residues.

CDR3 nucleotides: TGTGCCAGCAGACTCACTGAAGCTTTCTTT. Translated, it gives CASRLTEAFF. The gene calls are TRBV6-6 and TRBJ1-1; D is unclear. The CDR3 is 10 residues long. V was cut by 6 bases and J by 4 bases, with 3 bases left in between. In germline, CDR1 is MNHNY, CDR2 SVGAGI (reference sequence).

The sample holds one count of this clone. The chain recombines TRBV30 with TRBJ1-3; no definite D call. V lost 0 bases and J lost 0, with 6 bases in between. The CDR3 consists of 14 residues. Germline CDR1 GTSNPN, CDR2 SVGIG (reference sequence). The CDR3 DNA reads as TGTGCCTGGAGTGTACAGACCTCTGGAAACACCATATATTTT. Encoded protein: CAWSVQTSGNTIYF.

CDR3 protein: CASSPQLAGETQYF. DNA for the CDR3: TGTGCCAGCAGTCCCCAACTAGCGGGAGAGACCCAGTACTTC. The rearrangement joins TRBV6-5 to TRBJ2-5, with 9 bases aligning to TRBD2. Trimming cost V 5 bases and J 4 bases; bases outside gene matches: 5. This CDR3 has 14 amino acids. Germline CDR1 is MNHEY and CDR2 is SVGAGI.

CDR3 sequence (DNA): TGTGCCAGCAGCTTAGCCGGGACTCAAGCTTCATATACGCAGTATTTT. It codes for CASSLAGTQASYTQYF. The chain carries TRBV7-2 and TRBJ2-3; possible D gene TRBD2, 6 bases. Germline CDR1 is SGHTA and CDR2 is FQGNSA. The CDR3 totals 16 residues. V was shortened by 0 bases and J by 7 bases, with 17 bases between the two germline ends.

The rearrangement uses TRBV7-9 and TRBJ2-7; the D gene is possibly TRBD2 (6 bases). This CDR3 has 15 residues. V was pared by 4 bases and J by 1 base, with 14 bases between. CDR1 and CDR2 from the germline V gene are SEHNR and FQNEAQ (reference sequence). The chain's CDR3 is CASSSWRVGSYEQYF. In DNA form, the CDR3 reads TGTGCCAGCAGCTCCTGGAGGGTGGGGTCCTACGAGCAGTACTTC. Full variable domain (rest looked up from reference TRBV7-9 and TRBJ2-7): DTGVSQNPRHKITKRGQNVTFRCDPISEHNRLYWYRQTLGQGPEFLTYFQNEAQLEKSRLLSDRFSAERPKGSFSTLEIQRTEQGDSAMYLCASSSWRVGSYEQYFGPGTRLTVT.

With respect to this clone: Other DNA sequences in the sample encode the same CDR3. The chain joins TRBV5-1 to TRBJ1-6; D may be TRBD1 (5 bases). From germline, CDR1 is SGHRS and CDR2 YFSETQ. Trimming cost V 0 bases and J 6 bases, with 7 bases left between them. The CDR3 extends over 14 amino acids. CDR3 in DNA: TGCGCCAGCAGCTTGGAGGGACCTAATTCACCCCTCCACTTT. Its translation: CASSLEGPNSPLHF.

The V call is TRBV28, the J call TRBJ2-7; a weak D match, TRBD2 (5 bases). Trimming took 6 bases from V and 4 from J, leaving 13 bases between them. The germline gives CDR1 MDHEN, CDR2 SYDVKM. This CDR3 has 13 amino acids. The CDR3 is CASRQNGVYEQYF. The CDR3, as DNA: TGTGCCAGCAGGCAAAACGGGGTTTACGAGCAGTACTTC.

On this clone itself: The sample has other DNA sequences that encode this CDR3 too. The chain joins TRBV7-2 to TRBJ2-7, with D perhaps matching TRBD2 (6 bases). The length of the CDR3 is 14 residues. Germline lookup yields CDR1 SGHTA and CDR2 FQGNSA. V shed 3 bases and J shed 3 bases, with 12 bases lying between them. CDR3 DNA sequence: TGTGCCAGCAGCTTCCGGGGGAGAGGCTACGAGCAGTACTTC. Translated, it gives CASSFRGRGYEQYF.

This sequence joins TRBV27 and TRBJ1-1; 12 bases agree with TRBD1. Germline V gene sequence: CDR1 MNHEY, CDR2 SMNVEV (reference sequence). The J segment lost 5 bases and the V segment lost 5 bases, leaving 6 bases of the junction unmatched. CDR3 length: 15 residues. The DNA for the CDR3 is TGTGCCAGCAGTCACCCGGGACAGGGGGCGACTGAAGCTTTCTTT. The encoded protein is CASSHPGQGATEAFF.

The chain is built from TRBV7-2 and TRBJ1-2; 10 bases match TRBD1. CDR1 and CDR2 (germline): SGHTA, FQGNSA. V was clipped by 5 bases and J by 4 bases; unmatched bases: 13. The CDR3 has 17 residues. The CDR3 here is CASSTRDRGSASYGYTF. CDR3 bases: TGTGCCAGCAGCACCCGGGACAGGGGTTCTGCTAGCTATGGCTACACCTTC.

The genes are TRBV9 and TRBJ1-6; possible D gene TRBD1, 6 bases. The CDR3 extends over 16 amino acids. In germline, CDR1 is SGDLS, CDR2 YYNGEE. The ends were cut back, 5 bases at V and 8 bases at J, with 20 bases in the middle. CDR3 sequence (DNA): TGTGCCAGCAGTCCTAGCCCAGGGGCTTACTATTCACCCCTCCACTTT. Its protein product is CASSPSPGAYYSPLHF.

As concerns this clone: At one end the junction does not follow the germline gene, possibly because of a read error. The chain uses TRBV7-9 and TRBJ2-7; 8 nucleotides line up with TRBD2. The CDR3 is made up of 12 amino acids. The V gene's germline CDR1 is SEHNR and CDR2 FQNEAQ (reference sequence). CDR3 region: CASSLEHGTRGF. In DNA, the CDR3 is TGTGCCAGCAGCTTAGAACATGGGACTAGAGGGTTC.

The chain is built from TRBV2 and TRBJ2-2, with D possibly matching TRBD1 (7 bases). Germline values: CDR1 SNHLY, CDR2 FYNNEI. The CDR3 sequence is 16 residues long. The CDR3 is CATRVYAGQISGELFF. As DNA, the CDR3 is TGTGCGACCAGGGTCTATGCGGGACAGATTTCCGGGGAGCTGTTTTTT.